Presented here are 9 T cell receptor beta chains from one specimen sequenced in a study of neurological immune-mediated disorders. Described time point: technical triplicate 3. TCRdb processed the 5' RACE reads anew with MiXCR; each CDR3 protein has one entry. The table shows 25,000 to 30,000 distinct CDR3 sequences, with 15% to 20% occurring only once. Sequencing was carried out using CD4+ T cells from blood. These receptors all come from a female donor with HTLV-1-associated myelopathy (HAM/TSP).

This chain links TRBV6-1 with TRBJ2-2; 7 bases map to TRBD1. This CDR3 spans 14 amino acids. Trimming removed 4 bases from V and 4 bases from J; junction bases left unmatched: 3. Looked up from germline, CDR1 is MNHNS and CDR2 is SASEGT. CDR3 sequence: CASSGDSLTGELFF. For the CDR3, the DNA is TGTGCCAGCAGTGGGGACAGTCTCACCGGGGAGCTGTTTTTT.

Points on this clonotype: A junction end diverges from the germline sequence, so it may reflect a read error. CDR3 DNA: TGTGCCAACAGTGAACCCGGGGCTGGGGCGATAGATACGCAGTATTTT. It encodes CANSEPGAGAIDTQYF. V is TRBV25-1 and J is TRBJ2-3, with D perhaps assigned TRBD1 or TRBD2 (5 bases each). Germline CDR1 MGHDK, CDR2 SYGVNS. CDR3 length equals 16 residues.

This clonotype was counted at least ten times. The chain links TRBV11-1 to TRBJ1-1; the match to TRBD1 covers 9 bases. Germline V gene data show CDR1 as SGHAT and CDR2 as FQDESV (reference sequence). Trimming took 2 bases from V and 2 from J; bases not matched to a gene: 6. The CDR3 spans 16 residues. CDR3 sequence reads: CASSLSLQGANTEAFF. Here the CDR3 DNA reads TGTGCCAGCAGCTTATCCTTACAGGGGGCAAACACTGAAGCTTTCTTT. Full variable domain (outside the CDR3, taken from reference TRBV11-1 and TRBJ1-1): EAEVAQSPRYKITEKSQAVAFWCDPISGHATLYWYRQILGQGPELLVQFQDESVVDDSQLPKDRFSAERLKGVDSTLKIQPAELGDSAMYLCASSLSLQGANTEAFFGQGTRLTVV.

This clonotype has at least ten counts. The chain couples TRBV27 to TRBJ2-2; D not resolved. CDR1 is MNHEY and CDR2 is SMNVEV in the germline V gene (reference sequence). Trimming took 7 bases from V and 7 from J, leaving 19 bases between them. The CDR3 is 15 amino acids. The CDR3 sequence: CASTSLTRSGGELFF. The DNA of the CDR3 is TGTGCCAGCACCTCATTGACGAGATCGGGCGGGGAGCTGTTTTTT.

This clonotype was counted between two and nine times. The V and J genes are TRBV30 and TRBJ1-2; D call uncertain. Trimming pared 0 bases from V and 8 bases from J, leaving 7 bases between. This CDR3 spans 11 amino acids. Looked up from germline, CDR1 is GTSNPN and CDR2 is SVGIG (reference sequence). The CDR3 is CAWSVLGGYTF. CDR3 DNA sequence: TGTGCCTGGAGTGTACTGGGCGGCTACACCTTC.

This clonotype was seen repeatedly, ten times or more. The chain is built from TRBV5-1 and TRBJ2-1; 8 nucleotides match TRBD1. The J segment lost 4 bases and the V segment lost 4 bases, leaving 4 bases of the junction unmatched. This CDR3 region has 14 residues. Germline CDR1 SGHRS, CDR2 YFSETQ. CDR3 amino acids: CASSIGQGYNEQFF. As DNA, the CDR3 is TGCGCCAGCAGCATAGGACAGGGTTACAATGAGCAGTTCTTC.

The chain links TRBV20-1 to TRBJ2-5, with TRBD2 matching over 8 bases. Germline CDR1 and CDR2: DFQATT and SNEGSKA (reference sequence). V lost 0 bases, J lost 1 base, and 1 base stayed unmatched. This CDR3 is 14 amino acids long. In DNA, the CDR3 is TGCAGTGCTAGAGATAGCGGGGTCCAAGAGACCCAGTACTTC. The encoded protein is CSARDSGVQETQYF.

This clonotype has ten or more counts. This sequence joins TRBV3-1 and TRBJ2-1; TRBD1 might be the D (6 bases). Germline CDR1 and CDR2: LGHDT and YNNKEL (reference sequence). V lost 7 bases, J lost 8 bases, and 15 bases lay in between. The CDR3 consists of 13 residues. This CDR3 reads CASTMSPGDEQFF. The CDR3 DNA sequence: TGTGCCAGCACCATGTCCCCAGGGGATGAGCAGTTCTTC.

This clonotype was seen ten or more times. The V gene is TRBV11-2, the J gene TRBJ2-7; D is perhaps TRBD1 or TRBD2 (5 bases each). CDR1 and CDR2 (germline): SGHAT, FQNNGV. The CDR3 runs 14 residues. V lost 4 bases and J lost 0, with 10 bases in between. This CDR3 reads CASSWGYLSYEQYF. The CDR3 bases are TGTGCCAGCAGCTGGGGGTACCTCTCCTACGAGCAGTACTTC.